This TCR beta chain is from a study of blood T cells in healthy people across ages. V lost 5 bases, J lost 4 bases, and 7 bases stayed unmatched. Germline V gives CDR1 MNHNS, CDR2 SASEGT. The CDR3 length is 15 residues. The extraction recovered at least 6 micrograms of total RNA per sample. On this clonotype itself: The antigen is unknown.

Together with a sample-barcoded 5' primer, a J-beta primer mix was included in a second PCR lasting roughly 6 to 12 cycles. TCRdb re-called the 5' RACE reads through MiXCR, storing one row per CDR3 protein. The table lists hundreds of thousands of distinct CDR3 sequences, around three fifths of them singletons. Regarding the study as a whole: Since the PBMCs were unsorted, naive and antigen-experienced cells could not be conclusively compared. TCR beta diversity correlated strongly with naive T cell percentage. Across the age range, TCR beta diversity per million T cells fell in a roughly linear way.

The origin of this receptor is a man in his forties in good health. The chain recombines TRBV6-1 with TRBJ2-7; the match to TRBD2 covers 11 bases. Sample: blood. The CDR3 here is CASSPLAGEGYEQYF. The DNA for the CDR3 is TGTGCCAGCAGTCCACTAGCGGGAGAGGGATACGAGCAGTACTTC.